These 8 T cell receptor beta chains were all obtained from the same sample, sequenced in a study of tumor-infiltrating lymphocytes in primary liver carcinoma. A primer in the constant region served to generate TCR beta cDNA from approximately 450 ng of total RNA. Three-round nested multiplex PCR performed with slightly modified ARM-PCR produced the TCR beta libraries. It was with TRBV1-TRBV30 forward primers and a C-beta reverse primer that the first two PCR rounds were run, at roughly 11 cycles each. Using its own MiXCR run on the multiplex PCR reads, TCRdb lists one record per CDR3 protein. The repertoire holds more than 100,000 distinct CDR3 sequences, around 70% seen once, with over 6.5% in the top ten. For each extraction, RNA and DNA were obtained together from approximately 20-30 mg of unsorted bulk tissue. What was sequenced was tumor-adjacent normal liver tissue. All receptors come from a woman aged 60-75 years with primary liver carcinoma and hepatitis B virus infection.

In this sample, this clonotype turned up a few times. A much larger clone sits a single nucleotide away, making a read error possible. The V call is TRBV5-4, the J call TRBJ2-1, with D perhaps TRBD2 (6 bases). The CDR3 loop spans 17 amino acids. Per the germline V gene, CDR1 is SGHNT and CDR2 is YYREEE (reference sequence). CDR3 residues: CASSLLLGGGTYNEHFF. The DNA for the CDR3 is TGTGCCAGCAGCTTGCTGTTGGGGGGAGGAACCTACAATGAGCACTTCTTC.

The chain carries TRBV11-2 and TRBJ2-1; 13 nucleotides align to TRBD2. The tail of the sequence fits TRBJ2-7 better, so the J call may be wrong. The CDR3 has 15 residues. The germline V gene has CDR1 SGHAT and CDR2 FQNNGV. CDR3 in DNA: TGTGCCAGTAGCCCGGGGACTAGCGGGATCAATGGGCAGTACTTC. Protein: CASSPGTSGINGQYF.

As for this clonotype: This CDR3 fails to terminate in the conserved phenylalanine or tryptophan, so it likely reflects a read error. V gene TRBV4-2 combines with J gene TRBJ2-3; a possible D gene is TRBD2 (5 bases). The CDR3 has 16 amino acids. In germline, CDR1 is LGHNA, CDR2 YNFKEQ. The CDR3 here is CAGSLQRTKQWDTQYL. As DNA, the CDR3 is TGTGCCGGCAGCCTGCAGCGGACCAAGCAGTGGGATACGCAGTATCTT.

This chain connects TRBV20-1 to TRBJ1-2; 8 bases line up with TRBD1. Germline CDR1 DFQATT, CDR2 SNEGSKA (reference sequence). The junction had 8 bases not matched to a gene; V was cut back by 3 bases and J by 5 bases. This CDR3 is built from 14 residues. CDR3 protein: CSARGGQGRYGYTF. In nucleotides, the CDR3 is TGCAGTGCTAGGGGTGGACAGGGACGTTATGGCTACACCTTC.

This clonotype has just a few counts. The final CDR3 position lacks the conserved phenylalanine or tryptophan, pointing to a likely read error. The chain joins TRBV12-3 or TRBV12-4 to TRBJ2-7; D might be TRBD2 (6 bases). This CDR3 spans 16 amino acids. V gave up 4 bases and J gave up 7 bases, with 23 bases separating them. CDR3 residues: CASSSQSTRAPREQYS. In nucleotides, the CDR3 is TGTGCCAGCAGTTCCCAATCGACTAGAGCCCCCCGTGAGCAGTACTCT.

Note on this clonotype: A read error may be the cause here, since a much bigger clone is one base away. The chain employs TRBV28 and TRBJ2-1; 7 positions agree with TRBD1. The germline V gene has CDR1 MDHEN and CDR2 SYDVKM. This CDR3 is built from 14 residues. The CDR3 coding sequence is TGTGACAGCAGGCGGACAGGCCTCCACAATGAGCAGTTCTTC. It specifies CDSRRTGLHNEQFF.

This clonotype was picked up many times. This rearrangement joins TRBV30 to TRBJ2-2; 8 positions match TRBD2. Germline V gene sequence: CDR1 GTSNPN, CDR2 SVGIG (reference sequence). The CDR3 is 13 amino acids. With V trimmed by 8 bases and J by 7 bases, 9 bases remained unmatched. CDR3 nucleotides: TGTGCCCCTGAGCGGGAGTTGGTCGGGGAGCTGTTTTTT. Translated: CAPERELVGELFF.

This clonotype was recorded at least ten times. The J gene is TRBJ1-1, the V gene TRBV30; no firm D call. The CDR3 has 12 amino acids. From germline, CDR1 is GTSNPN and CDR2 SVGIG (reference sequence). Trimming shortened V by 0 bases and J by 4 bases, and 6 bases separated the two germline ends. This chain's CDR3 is CAWSVIATEAFF. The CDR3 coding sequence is TGTGCCTGGAGTGTAATAGCCACTGAAGCTTTCTTT.